This T cell receptor (beta chain) derives from a study of OX40 agonist ivuxolimab in advanced cancers. The repertoire was sequenced with immunoSEQ multiplex PCR; TCRdb's copy has only in-frame clones and lacks some. The sample lists about 58,000 clones; around 88% were seen once. The receptor's source is an adult with an advanced solid tumor such as melanoma, head and neck, liver or kidney cancer. Specimen: CD4+ or CD8+ T cells sorted from blood, collected in a trial of the OX40 agonist ivuxolimab.

CDR3 DNA: TGTGCTAGTGGTTTGTTTACACACTACGAGCAGTACTTC. Translating gives CASGLFTHYEQYF. The rearrangement links TRBV12-5 to TRBJ2-7; D is unclear. With 2 bases removed from V and 3 bases from J, the gap between germline ends came to 8 bases. The CDR3 is 13 amino acids. CDR1 is LGHNT and CDR2 is FRNRAP in the germline V gene.